These 5 T cell receptor beta chains originate from one sample sequenced in a study of blood T cell repertoires in COVID-19. Sequenced by immunoSEQ multiplex PCR; TCRdb stores in-frame clones only, minus some. The data hold approximately 260,000 clones, with about 87% observed a single time. Sequencing was done on a sample of PBMCs or T cells enriched from blood (not recorded which). The receptors shown here come from a woman aged 40 to 50 with acute COVID-19.

The chain recombines TRBV19 with TRBJ1-6; no definite D call. The CDR3 loop spans 15 amino acids. Germline lookup yields CDR1 LNHDA and CDR2 SQIVND (reference sequence). V was clipped by 4 bases and J by 6 bases, with 13 bases between them. Here the CDR3 reads CASSNFRTGNSPLHF. CDR3 DNA sequence: TGTGCCAGTAGTAATTTCAGAACGGGTAATTCACCCCTCCACTTT.

The chain employs TRBV3-1 (or the pseudogene TRBV3-2) and TRBJ2-1; TRBD1 agrees at 9 bases. The CDR3 totals 15 residues. With 4 bases clipped from V and 8 bases from J, the junction kept 9 bases outside the gene matches. Germline lookup yields CDR1 LGHDT and CDR2 YNNKEL (reference sequence). CDR3 nucleotide sequence: TGTGCCAGCAGCCCCAGACAGGGGGTCGGGGATGAGCAGTTCTTC. Translation: CASSPRQGVGDEQFF.

The CDR3 region is CASSYQGLGVQYF. DNA for the CDR3: TGTGCCAGCAGTTACCAGGGACTAGGGGTGCAGTATTTT. The chain recombines TRBV6-6 with TRBJ2-3; TRBD2 agrees at 8 bases. J gave up 11 bases and V 2 bases, and 6 bases lay outside the gene matches. The CDR3 runs 13 residues. Germline CDR1 is MNHNY and CDR2 is SVGAGI (reference sequence).

The chain uses TRBV2 and TRBJ2-1; a possible D gene is TRBD2 (5 bases). In germline, CDR1 is SNHLY, CDR2 FYNNEI. CDR3 length: 16 residues. Trimming cost V 6 bases and J 1 base, with 16 bases left between them. The CDR3 DNA reads as TGTGCCAGCAGCCCCGGACTGCTTTCGTCCTACAATGAGCAGTTCTTC. It is translated as CASSPGLLSSYNEQFF.

The rearrangement joins TRBV4-1 to TRBJ1-1; D ambiguous. Germline CDR1 and CDR2: MGHRA and YSYEKL. CDR3 length: 15 amino acids. V lost 1 base to trimming and J lost 0 bases, with 9 bases between them. In nucleotides, the CDR3 is TGCGCCAGCAGCCAAGTTTTGGCGGTGAACACTGAAGCTTTCTTT. Its translation is CASSQVLAVNTEAFF.